This TCR beta chain derives from a study of T-cell memory formation after mild COVID-19. Broader study findings: Researchers found some responding clones in pre-infection memory, a sign that cross-reactive memory joined. The SARS-CoV-2 specificity of second-wave clones reaching peak at day 37 remained unverified.

5'RACE with constant-segment primers built TCRalpha and TCRbeta cDNA libraries with UMIs. TCRdb passed the 5' RACE reads through MiXCR, listing each CDR3 protein once. The table has about 560,000 distinct CDR3 sequences, about 22% seen once. As regards this clonotype: Its antigen remains unidentified.

CDR1 is LGHDT, CDR2 YNNKEL, per germline (reference sequence). The CDR3 extends over 15 amino acids. Trimming removed 0 bases from V and 0 bases from J, with 8 bases in between. The J gene is TRBJ1-1, the V gene TRBV3-1; D is ambiguous. The clonotype comes from an adult woman who had mild COVID-19 (a few samples of this study predate the infection). Cell type and time point are not known. The sample was PBMCs or a T cell subset sorted from them (not recorded which). CDR3 in DNA: TGTGCCAGCAGCCAAGAACCAGGAATGAACACTGAAGCTTTCTTT. Protein sequence: CASSQEPGMNTEAFF.